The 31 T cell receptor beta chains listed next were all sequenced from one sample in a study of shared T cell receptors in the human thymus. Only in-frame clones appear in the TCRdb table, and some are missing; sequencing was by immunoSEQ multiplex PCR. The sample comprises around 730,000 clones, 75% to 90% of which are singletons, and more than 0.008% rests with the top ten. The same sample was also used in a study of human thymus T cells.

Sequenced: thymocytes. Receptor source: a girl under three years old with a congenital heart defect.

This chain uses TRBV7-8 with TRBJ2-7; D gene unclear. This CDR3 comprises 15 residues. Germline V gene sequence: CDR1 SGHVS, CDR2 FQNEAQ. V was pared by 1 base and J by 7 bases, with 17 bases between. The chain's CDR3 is CASSLVPFWAREQYF. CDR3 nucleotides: TGTGCCAGCAGCTTAGTCCCTTTTTGGGCCCGGGAGCAGTACTTC. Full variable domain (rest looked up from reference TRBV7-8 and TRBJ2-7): GAGVSQSPRYKVAKRGQDVALRCDPISGHVSLFWYQQALGQGPEFLTYFQNEAQLDKSGLPSDRFFAERPEGSVSTLKIQRTQQEDSAVYLCASSLVPFWAREQYFGPGTRLTVT.

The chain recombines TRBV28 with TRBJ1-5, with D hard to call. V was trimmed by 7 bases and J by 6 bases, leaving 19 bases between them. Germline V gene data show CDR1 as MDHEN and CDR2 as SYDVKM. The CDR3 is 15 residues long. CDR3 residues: CASTTNVGVSQPQHF. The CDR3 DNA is TGTGCCAGCACCACTAATGTCGGGGTATCTCAGCCCCAGCATTTT.

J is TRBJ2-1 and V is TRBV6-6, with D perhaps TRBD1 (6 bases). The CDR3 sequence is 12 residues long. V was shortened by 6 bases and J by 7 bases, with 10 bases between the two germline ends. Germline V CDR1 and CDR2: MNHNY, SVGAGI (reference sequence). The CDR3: CASRPQGNEQFF. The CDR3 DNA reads TGTGCCAGCAGACCACAGGGAAATGAGCAGTTCTTC.

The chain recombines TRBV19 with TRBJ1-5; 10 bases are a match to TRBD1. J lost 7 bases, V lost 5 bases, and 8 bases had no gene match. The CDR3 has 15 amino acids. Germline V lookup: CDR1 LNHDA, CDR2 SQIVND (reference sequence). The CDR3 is CASSPRTGGDQPQHF. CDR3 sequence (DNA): TGTGCCAGTAGTCCCCGGACAGGGGGTGACCAGCCCCAGCATTTT. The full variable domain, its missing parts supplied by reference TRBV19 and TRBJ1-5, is DGGITQSPKYLFRKEGQNVTLSCEQNLNHDAMYWYRQDPGQGLRLIYYSQIVNDFQKGDIAEGYSVSREKKESFPLTVTSAQKNPTAFYLCASSPRTGGDQPQHFGDGTRLSIL.

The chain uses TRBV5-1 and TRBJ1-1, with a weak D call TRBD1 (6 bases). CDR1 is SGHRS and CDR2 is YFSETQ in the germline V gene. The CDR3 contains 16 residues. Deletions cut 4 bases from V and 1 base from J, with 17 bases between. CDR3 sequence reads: CASSPRTAPENTEAFF. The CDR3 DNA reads TGCGCCAGCAGCCCCCGGACAGCCCCGGAGAACACTGAAGCTTTCTTT.

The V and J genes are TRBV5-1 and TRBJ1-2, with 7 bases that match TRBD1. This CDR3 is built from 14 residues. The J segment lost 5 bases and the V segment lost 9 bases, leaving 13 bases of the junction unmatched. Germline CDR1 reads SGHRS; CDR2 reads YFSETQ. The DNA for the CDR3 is TGCGCCACAAAGGGGGCCGATCCCCCATATGGCTACACCTTC. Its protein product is CATKGADPPYGYTF.

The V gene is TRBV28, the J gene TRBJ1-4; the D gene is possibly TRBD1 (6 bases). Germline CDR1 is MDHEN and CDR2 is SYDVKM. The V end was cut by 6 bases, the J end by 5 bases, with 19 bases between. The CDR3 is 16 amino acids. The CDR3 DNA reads TGTGCCAGCAGGAGGGGGATCCGACTTAAGAATGAAAAACTGTTTTTT. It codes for CASRRGIRLKNEKLFF.

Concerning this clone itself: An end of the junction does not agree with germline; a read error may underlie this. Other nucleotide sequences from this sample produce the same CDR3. The CDR3 is CASSTALNSPLHF. CDR3 nucleotides: TGTGCCAGCAGCACAGCCCTCAATTCCCCCCTCCACTTT. J is TRBJ1-6 and V is TRBV27; D not certain. CDR1 is MNHEY, CDR2 SMNVEV, per germline (reference sequence). The CDR3 loop spans 13 amino acids.

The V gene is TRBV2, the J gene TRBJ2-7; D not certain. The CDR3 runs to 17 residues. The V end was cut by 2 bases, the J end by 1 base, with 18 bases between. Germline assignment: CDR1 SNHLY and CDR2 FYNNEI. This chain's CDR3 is CASSEYAYPIVSYEQYF. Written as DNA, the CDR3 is TGTGCCAGCAGTGAATATGCCTATCCTATAGTATCCTACGAGCAGTACTTC. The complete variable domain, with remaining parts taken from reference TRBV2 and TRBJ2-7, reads EPEVTQTPSHQVTQMGQEVILRCVPISNHLYFYWYRQILGQKVEFLVSFYNNEISEKSEIFDDQFSVERPDGSNFTLKIRSTKLEDSAMYFCASSEYAYPIVSYEQYFGPGTRLTVT.

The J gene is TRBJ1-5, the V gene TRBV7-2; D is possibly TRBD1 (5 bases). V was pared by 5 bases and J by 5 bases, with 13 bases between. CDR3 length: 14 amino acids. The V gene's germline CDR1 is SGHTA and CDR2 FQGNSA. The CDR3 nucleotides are TGTGCCAGCAGCCCAGCGGGGGGTTATCAGCCCCAGCATTTT. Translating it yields CASSPAGGYQPQHF.

CDR3 in amino acids: CASSISGQGASEAFF. The CDR3 bases are TGTGCCAGTAGTATTTCGGGACAGGGGGCTTCTGAAGCTTTCTTT. The chain carries TRBV19 and TRBJ1-1; 12 nucleotides agree with TRBD1. CDR3 size: 15 residues. Trimming at V came to 3 bases and at J to 6 bases, leaving 5 bases not matched to a gene. From germline, CDR1 is LNHDA and CDR2 SQIVND (reference sequence).

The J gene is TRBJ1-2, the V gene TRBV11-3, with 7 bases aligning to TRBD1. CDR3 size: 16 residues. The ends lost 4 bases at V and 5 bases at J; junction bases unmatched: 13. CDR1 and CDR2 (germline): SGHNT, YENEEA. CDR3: CASSSKWRTGGYGYTF. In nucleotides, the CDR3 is TGTGCCAGCAGCTCCAAATGGAGGACAGGAGGTTATGGCTACACCTTC.

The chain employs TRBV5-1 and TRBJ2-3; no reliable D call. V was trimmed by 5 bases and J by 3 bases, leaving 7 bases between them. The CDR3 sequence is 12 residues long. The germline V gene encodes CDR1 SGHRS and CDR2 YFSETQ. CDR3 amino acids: CASSSLTDTQYF. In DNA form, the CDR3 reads TGCGCCAGCAGTTCGTTAACAGATACGCAGTATTTT.

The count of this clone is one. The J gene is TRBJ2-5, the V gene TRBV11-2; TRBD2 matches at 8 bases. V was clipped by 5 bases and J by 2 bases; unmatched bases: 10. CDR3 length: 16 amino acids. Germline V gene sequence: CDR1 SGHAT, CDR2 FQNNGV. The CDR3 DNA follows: TGTGCCAGCAGCCCAACGGGACTAGGAACACAAGAGACCCAGTACTTC. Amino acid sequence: CASSPTGLGTQETQYF.

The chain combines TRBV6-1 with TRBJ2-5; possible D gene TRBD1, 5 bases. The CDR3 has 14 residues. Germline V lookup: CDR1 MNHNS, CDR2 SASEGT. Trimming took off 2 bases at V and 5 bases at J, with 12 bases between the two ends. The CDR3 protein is CASSEFRVTETQYF. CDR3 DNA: TGTGCCAGCAGTGAATTCAGGGTAACGGAGACCCAGTACTTC.

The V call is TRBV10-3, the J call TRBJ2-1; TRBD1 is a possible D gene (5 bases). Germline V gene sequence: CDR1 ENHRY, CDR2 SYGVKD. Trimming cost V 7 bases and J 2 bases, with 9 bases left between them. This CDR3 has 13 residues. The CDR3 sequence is CAITQGTYNEQFF. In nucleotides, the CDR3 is TGTGCCATCACCCAGGGAACCTACAATGAGCAGTTCTTC.

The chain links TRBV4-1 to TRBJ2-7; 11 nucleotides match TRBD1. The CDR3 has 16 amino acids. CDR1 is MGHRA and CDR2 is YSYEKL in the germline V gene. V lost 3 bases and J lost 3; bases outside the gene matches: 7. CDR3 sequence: CASSQGTGGTYYEQYF. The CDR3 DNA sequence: TGCGCCAGCAGCCAGGGGACAGGGGGAACTTACTACGAGCAGTACTTC.

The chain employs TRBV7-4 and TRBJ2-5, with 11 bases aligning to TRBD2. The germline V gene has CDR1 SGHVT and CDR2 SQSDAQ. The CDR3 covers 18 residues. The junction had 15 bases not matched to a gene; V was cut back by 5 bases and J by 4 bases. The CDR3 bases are TGTGCCAGCAGCCAAGGCGATAGCGGGGGGGTAGTAGGAGAGACCCAGTACTTC. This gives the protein CASSQGDSGGVVGETQYF.

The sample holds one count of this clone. The CDR3 DNA reads TGCGCCAGCAGCTACCGACTGGTTACTAGCACAGATACGCAGTATTTT. This gives the protein CASSYRLVTSTDTQYF. The chain has TRBV5-1 and TRBJ2-3; unclear D gene. The length of the CDR3 is 16 residues. Between the trimmed V and J ends, which lost 3 bases and 0 bases, there was a span of 14 bases. Germline assignment: CDR1 SGHRS and CDR2 YFSETQ.

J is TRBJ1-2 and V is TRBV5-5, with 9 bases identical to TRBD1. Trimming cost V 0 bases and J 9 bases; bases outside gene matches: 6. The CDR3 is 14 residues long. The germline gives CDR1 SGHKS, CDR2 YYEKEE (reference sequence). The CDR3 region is CASSLASGQGSYTF. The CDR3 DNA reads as TGTGCCAGCAGCTTGGCCTCGGGACAGGGTAGCTACACCTTC.

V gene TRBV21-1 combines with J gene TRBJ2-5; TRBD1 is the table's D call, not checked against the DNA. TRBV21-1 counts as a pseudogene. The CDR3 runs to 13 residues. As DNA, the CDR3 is TGTGCCAGCAGCAAAGGGACAGTGGAGACCCAGTACTTC. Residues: CASSKGTVETQYF.

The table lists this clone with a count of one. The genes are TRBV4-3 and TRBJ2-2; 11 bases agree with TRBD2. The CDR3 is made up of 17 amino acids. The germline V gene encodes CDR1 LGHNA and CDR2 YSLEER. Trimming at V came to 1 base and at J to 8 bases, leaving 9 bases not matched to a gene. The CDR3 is CASSQGPRLAGLGELFF. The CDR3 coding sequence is TGCGCCAGCAGCCAAGGACCGCGACTAGCGGGGTTAGGGGAGCTGTTTTTT.

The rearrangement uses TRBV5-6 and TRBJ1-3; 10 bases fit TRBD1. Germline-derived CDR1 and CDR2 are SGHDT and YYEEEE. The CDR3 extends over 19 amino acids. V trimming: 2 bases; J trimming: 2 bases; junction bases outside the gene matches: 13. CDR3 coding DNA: TGTGCCAGCAGCTTTTCCGGGACAGGGGTCTCTCAGACTGGAAACACCATATATTTT. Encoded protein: CASSFSGTGVSQTGNTIYF.

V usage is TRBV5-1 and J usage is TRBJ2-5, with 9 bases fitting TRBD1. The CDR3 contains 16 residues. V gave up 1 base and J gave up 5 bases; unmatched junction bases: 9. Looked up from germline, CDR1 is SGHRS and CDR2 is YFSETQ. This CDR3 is CASSLYQDRGGETQYF. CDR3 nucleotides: TGCGCCAGCAGCTTGTACCAGGACAGGGGCGGGGAGACCCAGTACTTC.

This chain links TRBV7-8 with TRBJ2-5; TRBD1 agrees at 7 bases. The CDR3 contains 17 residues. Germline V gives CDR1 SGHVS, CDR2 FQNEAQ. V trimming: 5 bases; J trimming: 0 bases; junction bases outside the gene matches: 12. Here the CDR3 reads CASSRQGSDRHQETQYF. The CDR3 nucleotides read TGTGCCAGCAGCAGACAGGGTTCCGACAGGCACCAAGAGACCCAGTACTTC.

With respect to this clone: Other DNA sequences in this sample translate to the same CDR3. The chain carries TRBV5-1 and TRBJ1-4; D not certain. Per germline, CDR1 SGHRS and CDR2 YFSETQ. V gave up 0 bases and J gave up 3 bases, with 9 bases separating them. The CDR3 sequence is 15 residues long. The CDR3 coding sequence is TGCGCCAGCAGCTTGGGGCCAGGTGCTAATGAAAAACTGTTTTTT. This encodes CASSLGPGANEKLFF. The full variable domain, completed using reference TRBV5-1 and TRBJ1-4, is KAGVTQTPRYLIKTRGQQVTLSCSPISGHRSVSWYQQTPGQGLQFLFEYFSETQRNKGNFPGRFSGRQFSNSRSEMNVSTLELGDSALYLCASSLGPGANEKLFFGSGTQLSVL.

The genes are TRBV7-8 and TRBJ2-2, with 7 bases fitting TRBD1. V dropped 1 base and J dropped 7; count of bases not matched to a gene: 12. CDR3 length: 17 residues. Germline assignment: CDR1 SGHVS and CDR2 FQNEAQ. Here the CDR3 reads CASSLVPGTDKYGELFF. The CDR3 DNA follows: TGTGCCAGCAGCTTAGTCCCTGGGACAGACAAGTACGGGGAGCTGTTTTTT.

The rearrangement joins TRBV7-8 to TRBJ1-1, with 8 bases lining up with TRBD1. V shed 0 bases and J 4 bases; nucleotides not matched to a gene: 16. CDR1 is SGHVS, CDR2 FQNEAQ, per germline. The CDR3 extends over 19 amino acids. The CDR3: CASSLAAGCRGRLITEAFF. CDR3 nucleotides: TGTGCCAGCAGCTTAGCCGCCGGGTGCAGGGGGCGCCTAATCACTGAAGCTTTCTTT.

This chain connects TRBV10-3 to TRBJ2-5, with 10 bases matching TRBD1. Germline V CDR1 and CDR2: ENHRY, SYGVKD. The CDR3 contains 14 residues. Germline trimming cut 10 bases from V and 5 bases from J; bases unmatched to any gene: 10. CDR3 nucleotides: TGTGCCACAGGACAGGGGGAGCTGCGGGAGACCCAGTACTTC. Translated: CATGQGELRETQYF.

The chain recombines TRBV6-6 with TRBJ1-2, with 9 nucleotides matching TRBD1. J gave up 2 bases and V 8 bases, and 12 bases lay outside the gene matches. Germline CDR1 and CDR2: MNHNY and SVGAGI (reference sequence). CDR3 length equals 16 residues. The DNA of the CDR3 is TGTGCCAGCGGAGTACAGGGGGCTTGGGGGAACTATGGCTACACCTTC. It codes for CASGVQGAWGNYGYTF.

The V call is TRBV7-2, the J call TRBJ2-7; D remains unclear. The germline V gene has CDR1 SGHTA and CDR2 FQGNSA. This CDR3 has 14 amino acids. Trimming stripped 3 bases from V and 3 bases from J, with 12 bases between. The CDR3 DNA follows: TGTGCCAGCAGCTTTAGTACCCCGAGCTACGAGCAGTACTTC. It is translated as CASSFSTPSYEQYF. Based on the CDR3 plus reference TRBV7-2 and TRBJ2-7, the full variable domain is GAGVSQSPSNKVTEKGKDVELRCDPISGHTALYWYRQSLGQGLEFLIYFQGNSAPDKSGLPSDRFSAERTGGSVSTLTIQRTQQEDSAVYLCASSFSTPSYEQYFGPGTRLTVT.